This T cell receptor beta chain was recovered during a study of blood T cell repertoires in COVID-19. The method was immunoSEQ multiplex PCR; TCRdb's version includes in-frame clones alone and lacks a portion of them. The profile shows fewer than 300,000 clones, 83% of them singletons. The table lists this clone with a count of one. Germline assignment: CDR1 LNHDA and CDR2 SQIVND (reference sequence). The CDR3 consists of 13 residues. The ends were cut back, 5 bases at V and 4 bases at J, with 9 bases in the middle. This clonotype originated in a woman aged 65 to 85 with active or convalescent COVID-19. J is TRBJ1-3 and V is TRBV19; D unresolved. Sequencing was carried out using peripheral blood. The CDR3 loop reads CASSPSRGNTIYF. The CDR3 DNA reads TGTGCCAGTAGTCCCTCGCGGGGAAACACCATATATTTT.